These 14 T cell receptor beta chains originate from one sample sequenced in a study of T cell responses to AZD1222 COVID-19 vaccine (dated by TCRdb to 2020 to 2022). Explained via the paper, the time point label denotes: baseline before first vaccination. Receptor amplification or capture employed the immunoSEQ multiplex PCR assay. Drawn from immuneACCESS, this table holds only the in-frame rearrangements with V and J called that TCRdb kept. Clones are partly lost; checked studies trace under half to an unresolved V gene and leave the rest unexplained. This sample has around 140,000 clones in its table, and roughly nine tenths of those were observed once. More than 3.5% of the sample lies in the top ten. Source: peripheral blood, taken on day 0 of AZD1222 vaccination. These receptors were obtained from an adult in good health.

The chain joins TRBV28 to TRBJ1-5, with D possibly being TRBD1 (5 bases). The germline V gene encodes CDR1 MDHEN and CDR2 SYDVKM. The CDR3 covers 14 residues. Between the trimmed V and J ends, which lost 7 bases and 3 bases, there was a span of 13 bases. As DNA, the CDR3 is TGTGCCAGCAAGCCCGGGGGTGTCAATCAGCCCCAGCATTTT. This translates into CASKPGGVNQPQHF.

This clone has just one count. V is TRBV6-5 and J is TRBJ2-7, with D uncertain. Per the germline V gene, CDR1 is MNHEY and CDR2 is SVGAGI. With 2 bases removed from V and 3 bases from J, the gap between germline ends came to 14 bases. The CDR3 runs 15 residues. The CDR3: CASSYRLELGYEQYF. The CDR3 region has the DNA TGTGCCAGCAGTTACAGGCTGGAATTGGGCTACGAGCAGTACTTC.

V usage is TRBV7-9 and J usage is TRBJ2-3; D might be TRBD1 or TRBD2, each matching 5 bases. Germline V gives CDR1 SEHNR, CDR2 FQNEAQ (reference sequence). The CDR3 extends over 14 amino acids. V lost 7 bases, J lost 1 base, and 12 bases lay in between. CDR3 DNA sequence: TGTGCCAGCAACTCTGGGGGAGGCACAGATACGCAGTATTTT. As protein: CASNSGGGTDTQYF.

This clone was recorded only once. The V and J genes are TRBV19 and TRBJ2-7; 8 bases align to TRBD1. V lost 6 bases, J lost 3 bases, and 7 bases stayed unmatched. This CDR3 is built from 14 residues. Germline CDR1 LNHDA, CDR2 SQIVND (reference sequence). CDR3 in DNA: TGTGCCAGTAGAACGACAGGGGATCTCTACGAGCAGTACTTC. Encoded protein: CASRTTGDLYEQYF. The complete variable domain, with remaining parts taken from reference TRBV19 and TRBJ2-7, reads DGGITQSPKYLFRKEGQNVTLSCEQNLNHDAMYWYRQDPGQGLRLIYYSQIVNDFQKGDIAEGYSVSREKKESFPLTVTSAQKNPTAFYLCASRTTGDLYEQYFGPGTRLTVT.

The V gene is TRBV18, the J gene TRBJ2-1; D not certain. The CDR3 is made up of 16 amino acids. The V and J ends lost 0 bases and 7 bases respectively, with 16 bases between them. Germline CDR1 reads KGHSH; CDR2 reads LQKENI. The CDR3 reads CASSPPSGPNFNEQFF. The CDR3 nucleotides are TGTGCCAGCTCACCACCATCTGGACCAAACTTTAATGAGCAGTTCTTC.

This rearrangement joins TRBV28 to TRBJ2-7; no clear D gene. V dropped 4 bases and J dropped 2 bases, with 12 bases sitting between them. Looked up from germline, CDR1 is MDHEN and CDR2 is SYDVKM. The CDR3 covers 14 residues. For the CDR3, the DNA is TGTGCCAGCAGTTCGCTCGATCAGACCTACGAGCAGTACTTC. Translated, it gives CASSSLDQTYEQYF.

The V gene is TRBV7-2, the J gene TRBJ1-5; unclear D gene. Between the trimmed V and J ends, which lost 5 bases and 6 bases, there was a span of 14 bases. The CDR3 length is 14 residues. The germline V gene has CDR1 SGHTA and CDR2 FQGNSA. The CDR3 DNA sequence: TGTGCCAGCAGCCCCGACCCTTCCTCTCAGCCCCAGCATTTT. It encodes CASSPDPSSQPQHF.

This clone was seen only once. The chain joins TRBV14 to TRBJ2-2, with D possibly called TRBD1 or TRBD2 (5 bases each). V dropped 4 bases and J dropped 7 bases, with 10 bases sitting between them. This CDR3 comprises 13 residues. The germline V gene encodes CDR1 SGHDN and CDR2 FVKESK. The CDR3 nucleotides are TGTGCCAGCAGCCCTCAGGGAGTCGGGGAGCTGTTTTTT. This translates into CASSPQGVGELFF.

This chain links TRBV15 with TRBJ2-2; TRBD1 aligns across 10 bases. CDR1 LNHNV and CDR2 YYDKDF come from the germline V gene (reference sequence). The J segment lost 4 bases and the V segment lost 7 bases, leaving 9 bases of the junction unmatched. This CDR3 contains 16 residues. CDR3 amino acids: CATTKGQGTSTGELFF. DNA for the CDR3: TGTGCCACCACCAAGGGACAGGGGACTTCCACCGGGGAGCTGTTTTTT. Combining the CDR3 with reference TRBV15 and TRBJ2-2 gives the whole variable domain DAMVIQNPRYQVTQFGKPVTLSCSQTLNHNVMYWYQQKSSQAPKLLFHYYDKDFNNEADTPDNFQSRRPNTSFCFLDIRSPGLGDTAMYLCATTKGQGTSTGELFFGEGSRLTVL.

Written as DNA, the CDR3 is TGTGCCAGCAGTAGGGGCCTCCGGACCGGGGAGCTGTTTTTT. Translated, it gives CASSRGLRTGELFF. J is TRBJ2-2 and V is TRBV28, with D possibly matching TRBD1 (5 bases). The CDR3 sequence is 14 residues long. Trimming shortened V by 5 bases and J by 5 bases, and 12 bases separated the two germline ends. The germline V gene has CDR1 MDHEN and CDR2 SYDVKM.

In this sample, this clone turned up a few times. The chain employs TRBV6-5 and TRBJ1-6; D is uncertain. In germline, CDR1 is MNHEY, CDR2 SVGAGI. This CDR3 has 15 amino acids. Trimming shortened V by 5 bases and J by 6 bases, and 14 bases separated the two germline ends. CDR3 protein: CASSQNRAPNSPLHF. CDR3 DNA sequence: TGTGCCAGCAGTCAAAACCGGGCGCCTAATTCACCCCTCCACTTT.

This sequence joins TRBV19 and TRBJ2-5; D perhaps matches TRBD2 (5 bases). V lost 3 bases and J 2 bases, leaving 10 bases between the germline ends. The CDR3 extends over 14 amino acids. CDR1 LNHDA and CDR2 SQIVND come from the germline V gene (reference sequence). CDR3: CASSISGWQETQYF. The CDR3 nucleotides read TGTGCCAGTAGTATTTCGGGGTGGCAAGAGACCCAGTACTTC.

The J gene is TRBJ1-4, the V gene TRBV28, with 8 positions matching TRBD1. The CDR3 extends over 14 amino acids. Germline V gene lookup returns CDR1 MDHEN and CDR2 SYDVKM. Trimming at V came to 6 bases and at J to 7 bases, leaving 7 bases not matched to a gene. CDR3 sequence reads: CASSRTGRGEKLFF. The CDR3 DNA reads TGTGCCAGCAGCCGGACAGGGAGGGGTGAAAAACTGTTTTTT.

Concerning this clone itself: This is likely a read error, given that the CDR3 carries no conserved phenylalanine or tryptophan at its end. Because the CDR3's place on the DNA is in doubt, the DNA is left out and the CDR3 is given as listed by TCRdb. The chain has TRBV5-1 and TRBJ1-2. The CDR3 region is 17 residues in length, termini included. The germline V gene encodes CDR1 SGHRS and CDR2 YFSETQ. This CDR3 reads CASSLDRIPGSPDSDVT.